A single sample is the source of the 5 T cell receptor beta chains below, sequenced in a study of cytomegalovirus exposure and HLA in healthy donors. TCRdb's copy holds only in-frame clones and misses some; the assay was immunoSEQ multiplex PCR. The sample contains around 160,000 clones, 84% of which appear only once. Sequenced: PBMCs. Every receptor here comes from a man younger than 45 in good health and CMV-seropositive.

The V call is TRBV4-1, the J call TRBJ1-2; tentative D call: TRBD1 (6 bases). V lost 3 bases and J lost 0, with 11 bases in between. The germline V gene encodes CDR1 MGHRA and CDR2 YSYEKL. The CDR3 contains 15 residues. CDR3 sequence: CASSHGQRANYGYTF. Written as DNA, the CDR3 is TGCGCCAGCAGCCATGGACAGCGAGCTAACTATGGCTACACCTTC.

The rearrangement uses TRBV19 and TRBJ2-3; 9 bases line up with TRBD1. This CDR3 has 14 residues. V shed 10 bases, J shed 4 bases, and the junction held 9 bases outside the gene matches. CDR1 LNHDA and CDR2 SQIVND come from the germline V gene (reference sequence). CDR3 bases: TGTGCCACCTGGACAGGGGAGGGTGCAGATACGCAGTATTTT. This sequence encodes CATWTGEGADTQYF.

The chain employs TRBV28 and TRBJ2-5, with D tentatively TRBD1 (6 bases). The CDR3 is 14 residues long. V was shortened by 2 bases and J by 5 bases, with 12 bases between the two germline ends. CDR1 and CDR2 (germline): MDHEN, SYDVKM. The CDR3 loop reads CASSLQGWIETQYF. CDR3 in DNA: TGTGCCAGCAGTTTACAGGGGTGGATCGAGACCCAGTACTTC.

The chain has TRBV6-5 and TRBJ1-2; 9 bases match TRBD1. Germline trimming cut 7 bases from V and 1 base from J; bases unmatched to any gene: 4. Germline lookup yields CDR1 MNHEY and CDR2 SVGAGI. There are 14 residues in the CDR3. The CDR3 DNA is TGTGCCAGCAAGATGACAGGGGGTAACTATGGCTACACCTTC. Protein: CASKMTGGNYGYTF.

The rearrangement links TRBV2 to TRBJ2-4; perhaps TRBD1 as D (7 bases). In germline, CDR1 is SNHLY, CDR2 FYNNEI. V lost 7 bases to trimming and J lost 8 bases, with 12 bases between them. The CDR3 has 12 amino acids. The DNA of the CDR3 is TGTGCCAGCAACAGGGGAGGTGACATTCAGTACTTC. Translation: CASNRGGDIQYF.